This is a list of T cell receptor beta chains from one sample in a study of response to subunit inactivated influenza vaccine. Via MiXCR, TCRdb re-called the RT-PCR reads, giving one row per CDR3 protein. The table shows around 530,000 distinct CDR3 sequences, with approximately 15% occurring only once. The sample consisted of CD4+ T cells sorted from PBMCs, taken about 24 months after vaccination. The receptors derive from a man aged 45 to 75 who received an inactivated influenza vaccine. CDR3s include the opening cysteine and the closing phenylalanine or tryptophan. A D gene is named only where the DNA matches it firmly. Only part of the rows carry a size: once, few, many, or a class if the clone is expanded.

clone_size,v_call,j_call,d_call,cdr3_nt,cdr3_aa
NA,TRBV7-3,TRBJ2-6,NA,TGTGCCAGCAGCTTAAACTCAGGGCATGGGGCCAACGTCCTGACTTTC,CASSLNSGHGANVLTF
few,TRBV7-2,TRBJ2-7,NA,TGTGCCAGCAGCAGGGCTAGGAGCGAGCAGTACTTC,CASSRARSEQYF
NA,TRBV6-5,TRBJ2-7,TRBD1,TGTGCCAGCAGTAACCCCGGGACAGGGTCGGGCTACGAGCAGTACTTC,CASSNPGTGSGYEQYF
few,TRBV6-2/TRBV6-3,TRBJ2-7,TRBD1,TGTGCCAGCAGTCAACCGGGACAGGGAGCCGAGCAGTACTTC,CASSQPGQGAEQYF
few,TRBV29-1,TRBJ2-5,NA,TGCAGCGTTGGGGGAGGTGGGAAGCGAGAGACCCAGTACTTC,CSVGGGGKRETQYF
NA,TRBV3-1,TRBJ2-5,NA,TGTGCCAGCAGCCAAGACAGTAACGGAATTGAGACCCAGTACTTC,CASSQDSNGIETQYF
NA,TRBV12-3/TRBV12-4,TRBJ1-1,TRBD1,TGTGCCAGCAGCTCACCGGACAGGGGACACACTGAAGCTTTCTTT,CASSSPDRGHTEAFF
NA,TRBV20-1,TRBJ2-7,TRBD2,TGCAGTGCTAGAGTGACTAGCGGGGCCTACGAGCAGTACTTC,CSARVTSGAYEQYF
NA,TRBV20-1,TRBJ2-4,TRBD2,TGCAGTGCCAAGGGACTAGCGGTCGGGGCCAAAAACATTCAGTACTTC,CSAKGLAVGAKNIQYF
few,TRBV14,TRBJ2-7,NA,TGTGCCAGCAGCCAAGATTGGAAGAGGGCCCACGAGCAGTACTTC,CASSQDWKRAHEQYF
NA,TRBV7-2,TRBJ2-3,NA,TGTGCCAGCAGCTGGGGAGGTACGCAGTATTTT,CASSWGGTQYF
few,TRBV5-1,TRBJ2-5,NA,TGCGCCAGCAGCAGGGCCTCGTACCAAGAGACCCAGTACTTC,CASSRASYQETQYF
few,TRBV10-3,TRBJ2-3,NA,TGTGCCATCAGGACGACAGAAAGCACAGATACGCAGTATTTT,CAIRTTESTDTQYF
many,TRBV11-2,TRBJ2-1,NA,TGTGCCAGCAGCTTGGGGTTGGGGTCCTACAATGAGCAGTTCTTC,CASSLGLGSYNEQFF
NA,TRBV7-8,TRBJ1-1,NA,TGTGCCAGCAGCAACACACCGAACACTGAAGCTTTCTTT,CASSNTPNTEAFF
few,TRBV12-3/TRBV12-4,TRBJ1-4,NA,TGTGCCAGCAGTCTTTCTTCAACTAATGAAAAACTGTTTTTT,CASSLSSTNEKLFF